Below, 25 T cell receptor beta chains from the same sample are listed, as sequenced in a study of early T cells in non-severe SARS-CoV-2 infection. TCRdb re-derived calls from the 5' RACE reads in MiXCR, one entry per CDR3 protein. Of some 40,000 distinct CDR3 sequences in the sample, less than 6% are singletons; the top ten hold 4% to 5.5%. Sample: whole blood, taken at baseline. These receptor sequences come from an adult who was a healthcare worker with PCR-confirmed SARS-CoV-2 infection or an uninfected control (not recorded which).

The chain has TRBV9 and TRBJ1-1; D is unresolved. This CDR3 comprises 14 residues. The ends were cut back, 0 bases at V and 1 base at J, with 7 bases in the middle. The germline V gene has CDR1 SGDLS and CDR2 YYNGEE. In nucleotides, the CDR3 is TGTGCCAGCAGCGTAGGAACGGGGAACACTGAAGCTTTCTTT. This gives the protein CASSVGTGNTEAFF.

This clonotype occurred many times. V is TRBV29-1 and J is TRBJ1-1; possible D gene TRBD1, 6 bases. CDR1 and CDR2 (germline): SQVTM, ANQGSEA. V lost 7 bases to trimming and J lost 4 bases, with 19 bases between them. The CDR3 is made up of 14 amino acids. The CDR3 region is CSDPTGQELTEAFF. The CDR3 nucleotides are TGCAGCGACCCGACAGGCCAAGAGCTCACTGAAGCTTTCTTT.

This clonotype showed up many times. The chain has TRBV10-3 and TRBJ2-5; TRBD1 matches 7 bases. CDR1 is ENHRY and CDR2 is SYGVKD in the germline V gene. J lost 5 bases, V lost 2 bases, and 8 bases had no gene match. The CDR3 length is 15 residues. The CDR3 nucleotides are TGTGCCATCAGTGAGAAGGGGGCGAGGGATGAGACCCAGTACTTC. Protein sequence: CAISEKGARDETQYF.

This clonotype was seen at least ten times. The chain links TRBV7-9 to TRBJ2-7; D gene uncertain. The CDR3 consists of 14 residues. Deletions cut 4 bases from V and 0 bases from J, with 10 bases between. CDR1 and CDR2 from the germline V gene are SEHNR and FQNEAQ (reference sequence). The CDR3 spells CASSSQRASYEQYF. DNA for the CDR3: TGTGCCAGCAGCTCCCAACGAGCCTCCTACGAGCAGTACTTC.

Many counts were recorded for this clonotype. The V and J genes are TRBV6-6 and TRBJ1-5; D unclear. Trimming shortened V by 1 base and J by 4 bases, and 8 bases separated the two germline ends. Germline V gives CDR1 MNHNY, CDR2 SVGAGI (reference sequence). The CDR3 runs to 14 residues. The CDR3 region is CASSYYPANQPQHF. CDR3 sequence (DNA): TGTGCCAGCAGTTACTACCCGGCAAATCAGCCCCAGCATTTT.

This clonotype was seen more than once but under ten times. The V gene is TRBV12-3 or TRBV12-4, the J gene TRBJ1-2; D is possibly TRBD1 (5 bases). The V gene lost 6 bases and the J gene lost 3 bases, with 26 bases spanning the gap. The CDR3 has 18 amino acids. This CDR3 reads CASRPIRRGLQRDYGYTF. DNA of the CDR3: TGTGCCAGCAGACCCATCCGGAGGGGATTACAACGAGACTATGGCTACACCTTC.

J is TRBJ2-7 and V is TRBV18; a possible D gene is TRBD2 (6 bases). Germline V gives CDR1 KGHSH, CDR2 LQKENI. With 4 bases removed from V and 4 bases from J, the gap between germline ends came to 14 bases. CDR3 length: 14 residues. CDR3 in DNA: TGTGCCAGCTCACACGGGAGAGGGCAGTACGAGCAGTACTTC. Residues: CASSHGRGQYEQYF.

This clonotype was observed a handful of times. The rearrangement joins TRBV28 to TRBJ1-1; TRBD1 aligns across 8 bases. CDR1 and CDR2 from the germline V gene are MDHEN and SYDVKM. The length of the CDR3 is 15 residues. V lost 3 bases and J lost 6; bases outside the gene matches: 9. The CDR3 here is CASSLGTRGLAEAFF. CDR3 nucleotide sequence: TGTGCCAGCAGTTTGGGAACCAGGGGGCTCGCTGAAGCTTTCTTT.

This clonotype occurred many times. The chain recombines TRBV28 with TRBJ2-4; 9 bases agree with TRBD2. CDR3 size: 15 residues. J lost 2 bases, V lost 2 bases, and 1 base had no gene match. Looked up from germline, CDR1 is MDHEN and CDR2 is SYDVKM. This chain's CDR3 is CASSLGLAPKNIQYF. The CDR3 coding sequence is TGTGCCAGCAGTTTAGGACTAGCGCCCAAAAACATTCAGTACTTC.

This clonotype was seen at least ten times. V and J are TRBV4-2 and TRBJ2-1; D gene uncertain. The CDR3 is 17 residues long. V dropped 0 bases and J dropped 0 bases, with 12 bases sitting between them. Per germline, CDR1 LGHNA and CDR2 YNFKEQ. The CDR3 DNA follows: TGTGCCAGCAGCCAAGAGGAACTCCTTAACTCCTACAATGAGCAGTTCTTC. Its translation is CASSQEELLNSYNEQFF.

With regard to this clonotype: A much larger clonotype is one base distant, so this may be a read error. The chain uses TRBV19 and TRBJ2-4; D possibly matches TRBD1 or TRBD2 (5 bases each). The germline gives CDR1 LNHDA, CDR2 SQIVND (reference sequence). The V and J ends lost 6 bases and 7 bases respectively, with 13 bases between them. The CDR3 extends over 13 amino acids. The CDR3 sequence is CASSSRDANIQYF. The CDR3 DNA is TGTGCCAGTAGCTCCCGGGACGCCAACATTCAGTACTTC.

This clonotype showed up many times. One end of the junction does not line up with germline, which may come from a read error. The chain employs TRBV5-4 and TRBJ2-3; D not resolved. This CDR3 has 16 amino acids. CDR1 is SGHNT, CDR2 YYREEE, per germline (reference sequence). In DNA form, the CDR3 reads TGTGCCAGCACCTTGAGCTCGACACTGGGGACAGATACGCAGTATTTT. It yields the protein CASTLSSTLGTDTQYF.

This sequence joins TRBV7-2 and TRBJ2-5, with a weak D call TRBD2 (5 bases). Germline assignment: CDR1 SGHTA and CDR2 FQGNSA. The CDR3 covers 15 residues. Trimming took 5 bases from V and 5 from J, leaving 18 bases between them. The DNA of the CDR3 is TGTGCCAGCAGCCCAACTAGAGTTAAGTGGGAGACCCAGTACTTC. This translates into CASSPTRVKWETQYF.

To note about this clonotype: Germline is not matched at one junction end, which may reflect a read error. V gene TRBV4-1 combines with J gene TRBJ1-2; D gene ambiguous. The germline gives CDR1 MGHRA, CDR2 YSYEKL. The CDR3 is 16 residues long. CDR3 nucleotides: TGTGCCAGCAGCCAAGAAGCCGTCTCCGGGATCTATGGCTACACCTTC. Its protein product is CASSQEAVSGIYGYTF.

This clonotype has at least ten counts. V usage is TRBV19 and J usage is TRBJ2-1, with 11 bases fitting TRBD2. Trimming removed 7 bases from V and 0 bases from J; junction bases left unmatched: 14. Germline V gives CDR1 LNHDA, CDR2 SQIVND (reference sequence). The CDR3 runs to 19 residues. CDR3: CASTPSGGQPPSSYNEQFF. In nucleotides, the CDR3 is TGTGCCAGTACCCCTAGCGGGGGGCAGCCCCCGAGCTCCTACAATGAGCAGTTCTTC.

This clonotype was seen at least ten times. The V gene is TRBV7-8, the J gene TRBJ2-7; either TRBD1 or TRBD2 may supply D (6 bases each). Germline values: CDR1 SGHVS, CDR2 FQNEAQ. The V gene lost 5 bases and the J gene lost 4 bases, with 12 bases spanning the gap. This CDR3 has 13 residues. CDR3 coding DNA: TGTGCCAGCAGCCCAGGGGACTTTTACGAGCAGTACTTC. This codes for CASSPGDFYEQYF. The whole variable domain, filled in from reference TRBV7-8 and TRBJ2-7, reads GAGVSQSPRYKVAKRGQDVALRCDPISGHVSLFWYQQALGQGPEFLTYFQNEAQLDKSGLPSDRFFAERPEGSVSTLKIQRTQQEDSAVYLCASSPGDFYEQYFGPGTRLTVT.

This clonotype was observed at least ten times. As DNA, the CDR3 is TGCAGTGCCCGGACACAGAATAATTCACCCCTCCACTTT. It encodes CSARTQNNSPLHF. The rearrangement uses TRBV20-1 and TRBJ1-6; possible D gene TRBD1, 5 bases. V was pared by 6 bases and J by 5 bases, with 11 bases between. Per the germline V gene, CDR1 is DFQATT and CDR2 is SNEGSKA (reference sequence). This CDR3 has 13 amino acids.

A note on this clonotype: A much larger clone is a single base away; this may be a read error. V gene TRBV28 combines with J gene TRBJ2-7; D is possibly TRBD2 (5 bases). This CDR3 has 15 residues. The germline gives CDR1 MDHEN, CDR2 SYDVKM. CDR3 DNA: TGTGTCAGCAGTCCCCCGGGGTCGCTCTCCTACGAGCAGTACTTC. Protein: CVSSPPGSLSYEQYF.

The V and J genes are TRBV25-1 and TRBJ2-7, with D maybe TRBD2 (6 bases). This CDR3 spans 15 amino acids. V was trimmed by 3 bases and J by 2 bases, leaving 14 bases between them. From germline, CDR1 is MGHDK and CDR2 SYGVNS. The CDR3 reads CASSDVRGSTYEQYF. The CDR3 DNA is TGTGCCAGCAGTGATGTCCGGGGGTCCACCTACGAGCAGTACTTC.

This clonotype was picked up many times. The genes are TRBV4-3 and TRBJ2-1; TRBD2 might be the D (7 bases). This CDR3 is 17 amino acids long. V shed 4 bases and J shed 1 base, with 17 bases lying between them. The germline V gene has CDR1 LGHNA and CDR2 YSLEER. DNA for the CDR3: TGCGCCAGCAGCCCGGGGGAGGGGCAGGGGTCCTACAATGAGCAGTTCTTC. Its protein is CASSPGEGQGSYNEQFF.

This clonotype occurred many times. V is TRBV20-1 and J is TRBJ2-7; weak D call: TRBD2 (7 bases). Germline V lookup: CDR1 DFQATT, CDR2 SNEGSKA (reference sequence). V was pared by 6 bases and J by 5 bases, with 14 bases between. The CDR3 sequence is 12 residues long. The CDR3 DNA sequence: TGCAGTGCCCGAGAGGGGGGGGACGAGCAGTACTTC. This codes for CSAREGGDEQYF.

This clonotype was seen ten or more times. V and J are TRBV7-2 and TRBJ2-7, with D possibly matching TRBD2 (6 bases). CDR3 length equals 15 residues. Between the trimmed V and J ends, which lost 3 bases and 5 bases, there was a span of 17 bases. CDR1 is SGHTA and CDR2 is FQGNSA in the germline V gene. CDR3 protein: CASSFTGTSTNEQYF. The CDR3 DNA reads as TGTGCCAGCAGCTTTACCGGGACTTCTACTAACGAGCAGTACTTC. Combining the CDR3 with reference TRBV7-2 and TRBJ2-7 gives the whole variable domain GAGVSQSPSNKVTEKGKDVELRCDPISGHTALYWYRQSLGQGLEFLIYFQGNSAPDKSGLPSDRFSAERTGGSVSTLTIQRTQQEDSAVYLCASSFTGTSTNEQYFGPGTRLTVT.

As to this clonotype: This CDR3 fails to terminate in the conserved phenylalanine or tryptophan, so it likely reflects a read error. The CDR3 is CASSLGGLRETQYL. CDR3 nucleotide sequence: TGTGCCAGCAGCTTAGGAGGTTTAAGAGAGACCCAGTACCTC. The V call is TRBV7-2, the J call TRBJ2-5; no clear D. This CDR3 comprises 14 residues. Trimming shortened V by 1 base and J by 4 bases, and 10 bases separated the two germline ends. Germline V gene lookup returns CDR1 SGHTA and CDR2 FQGNSA.

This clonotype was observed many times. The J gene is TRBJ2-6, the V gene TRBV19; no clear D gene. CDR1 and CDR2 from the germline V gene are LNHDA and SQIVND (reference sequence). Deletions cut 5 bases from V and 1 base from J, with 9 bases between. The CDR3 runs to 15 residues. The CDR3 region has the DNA TGTGCCAGTAGTGGAGCCCCGTCTGGGGCCAACGTCCTGACTTTC. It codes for CASSGAPSGANVLTF.

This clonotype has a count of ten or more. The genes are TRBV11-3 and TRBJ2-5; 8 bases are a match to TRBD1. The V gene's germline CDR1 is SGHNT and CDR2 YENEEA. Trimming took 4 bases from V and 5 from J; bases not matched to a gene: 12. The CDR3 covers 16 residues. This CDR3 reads CASSSGGQPDWETQYF. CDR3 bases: TGTGCCAGCAGCTCAGGGGGCCAGCCTGACTGGGAGACCCAGTACTTC.